The 31 T cell receptor beta chains below all came from one sample that was sequenced in a study of shared clonotypes between healthy human individuals. Data came from immunoSEQ multiplex PCR; TCRdb stores just in-frame clones and leaves some out. Found here are around 1.4 million clones, 98% of them singletons; the top ten hold 0.3% to 0.45%. Specimen: naive CD4+ T cells sorted from blood. Subset in this sample: CD45RA+ positively selected. The receptors shown here come from a man under 40 in good health.

The chain carries TRBV6-6 and TRBJ2-3; D unclear. This CDR3 has 11 amino acids. Germline V CDR1 and CDR2: MNHNY, SVGAGI (reference sequence). Deletions cut 4 bases from V and 5 bases from J, with 4 bases between. The CDR3 sequence: CASSSQDTQYF. CDR3 sequence (DNA): TGTGCCAGCAGTTCCCAAGATACGCAGTATTTT.

The chain employs TRBV5-1 and TRBJ2-7; 11 bases are shared with TRBD2. Losses at the gene ends were 0 bases for V and 0 bases for J; bases not matched to a gene: 2. This CDR3 is built from 16 residues. Per germline, CDR1 SGHRS and CDR2 YFSETQ. CDR3 protein: CASSLVSGRDSYEQYF. The CDR3 bases are TGCGCCAGCAGCTTGGTTAGCGGGAGGGACTCCTACGAGCAGTACTTC.

The V gene is TRBV6-6, the J gene TRBJ1-5; the D gene is possibly TRBD1 (6 bases). The CDR3 extends over 14 amino acids. Germline assignment: CDR1 MNHNY and CDR2 SVGAGI (reference sequence). V was clipped by 5 bases and J by 4 bases, with 12 bases between them. Here the CDR3 reads CASSQTGINQPQHF. The CDR3 nucleotides read TGTGCCAGCAGTCAAACAGGGATAAATCAGCCCCAGCATTTT.

Note on this clone: The sample has other DNA sequences that encode this CDR3 too. The chain employs TRBV18 and TRBJ2-7; D not resolved. V was clipped by 3 bases and J by 3 bases, with 9 bases between them. This CDR3 spans 13 amino acids. The germline gives CDR1 KGHSH, CDR2 LQKENI. The CDR3 region is CASSPPSSYEQYF. The DNA of the CDR3 is TGTGCCAGCTCACCCCCCAGCAGCTACGAGCAGTACTTC.

The rearrangement links TRBV11-2 to TRBJ2-7; D possibly corresponds to TRBD1 (6 bases). Germline V gene data show CDR1 as SGHAT and CDR2 as FQNNGV. Trimming stripped 3 bases from V and 1 base from J, with 7 bases between. The CDR3 length is 13 residues. CDR3 sequence reads: CASSFRGSYEQYF. The CDR3 bases are TGTGCCAGCAGCTTCAGGGGTTCCTACGAGCAGTACTTC. Filled out from reference TRBV11-2 and TRBJ2-7, the complete variable domain reads EAGVAQSPRYKIIEKRQSVAFWCNPISGHATLYWYQQILGQGPKLLIQFQNNGVVDDSQLPKDRFSAERLKGVDSTLKIQPAKLEDSAVYLCASSFRGSYEQYFGPGTRLTVT.

The chain carries TRBV5-1 and TRBJ2-2, with 7 bases lining up with TRBD1. The CDR3 runs to 15 residues. V lost 5 bases, J lost 3 bases, and 7 bases stayed unmatched. Germline lookup yields CDR1 SGHRS and CDR2 YFSETQ. The CDR3 spells CASSVTGKYTGELFF. The CDR3 bases are TGCGCCAGCAGTGTGACAGGGAAGTACACCGGGGAGCTGTTTTTT.

The CDR3 here is CASSEAGLTWHF. The CDR3 bases are TGTGCCAGCAGTGAAGCCGGATTAACCTGGCATTTT. V is TRBV6-1 and J is TRBJ1-5; no definite D call. The CDR3 extends over 12 amino acids. Germline CDR1 MNHNS, CDR2 SASEGT. V was clipped by 0 bases and J by 15 bases, with 12 bases between them.

The chain couples TRBV6-1 to TRBJ2-7, with TRBD1 matching over 9 bases. The CDR3 spans 14 residues. The germline CDR1 and CDR2 sequences are MNHNS and SASEGT. Trimming at V came to 7 bases and at J to 6 bases, leaving 10 bases not matched to a gene. This CDR3 reads CASNWDRVSFEQYF. In DNA, the CDR3 is TGTGCCAGCAACTGGGACAGGGTCTCGTTCGAGCAGTACTTC.

The J gene is TRBJ2-1, the V gene TRBV5-1; TRBD2 matches at 16 bases. The CDR3 totals 15 residues. Germline lookup yields CDR1 SGHRS and CDR2 YFSETQ. Trimming took 3 bases from V and 12 from J; bases not matched to a gene: 6. The DNA of the CDR3 is TGCGCCAGCAGCTCGACGGGACTAGCGGGAGGGTGGCAGTTCTTC. As protein: CASSSTGLAGGWQFF.

The CDR3 loop reads CASSYNLAGGTYEQYF. CDR3 sequence (DNA): TGTGCCAGCAGTTACAATCTAGCGGGAGGGACCTACGAGCAGTACTTC. The chain uses TRBV6-5 and TRBJ2-7, with TRBD2 matching 12 bases. Germline V gives CDR1 MNHEY, CDR2 SVGAGI. Unmatched junction bases numbered 4, after V lost 2 bases and J lost 2 bases. The CDR3 extends over 16 amino acids.

The V call is TRBV6-5, the J call TRBJ2-3; 8 positions agree with TRBD2. CDR1 and CDR2 (germline): MNHEY, SVGAGI. J lost 7 bases, V lost 6 bases, and 12 bases had no gene match. The CDR3 is 15 residues long. Here the CDR3 DNA reads TGTGCCAGCAGCTCCGATGGCGGGAGGAGGAATACGCAGTATTTT. Translating gives CASSSDGGRRNTQYF.

This chain links TRBV27 with TRBJ1-4, with D possibly being TRBD1 (6 bases). V was trimmed by 6 bases and J by 8 bases, leaving 16 bases between them. This CDR3 has 14 amino acids. Per the germline V gene, CDR1 is MNHEY and CDR2 is SMNVEV (reference sequence). CDR3 protein: CASRGWGAGEKLFF. DNA for the CDR3: TGTGCCAGCAGGGGATGGGGGGCGGGGGAAAAACTGTTTTTT.

V usage is TRBV2 and J usage is TRBJ2-2, with a tentative D call TRBD2 (6 bases). CDR1 is SNHLY and CDR2 is FYNNEI in the germline V gene. Deletions cut 10 bases from V and 3 bases from J, with 12 bases between. The CDR3 sequence is 13 residues long. DNA of the CDR3: TGTGCCACAGCGGGTGGGGACACCGGGGAGCTGTTTTTT. Protein: CATAGGDTGELFF.

The chain combines TRBV5-1 with TRBJ1-3, with D possibly TRBD1 on 5 matching bases. This CDR3 contains 16 residues. V lost 4 bases and J lost 2, with 16 bases in between. Germline V gene lookup returns CDR1 SGHRS and CDR2 YFSETQ. CDR3 protein: CASSMGEGGTGNTIYF. In DNA form, the CDR3 reads TGCGCCAGCAGCATGGGGGAGGGAGGAACTGGAAACACCATATATTTT.

DNA of the CDR3: TGTGCCAGCAGCGCCATGACAGGGGCCGGGGAGCTGTTTTTT. Translating gives CASSAMTGAGELFF. The rearrangement links TRBV11-2 to TRBJ2-2; 8 nucleotides match TRBD1. V shed 5 bases and J 6 bases; nucleotides not matched to a gene: 5. CDR1 and CDR2 from the germline V gene are SGHAT and FQNNGV. The CDR3 contains 14 residues.

This chain links TRBV18 with TRBJ2-7; D unresolved. The CDR3 totals 15 residues. Trimming took 1 base from V and 7 from J, leaving 17 bases between them. Germline V gene lookup returns CDR1 KGHSH and CDR2 LQKENI. The CDR3: CASSPLQALEFEQYF. The CDR3 DNA reads as TGTGCCAGCTCACCACTCCAGGCCCTAGAGTTTGAGCAGTACTTC. The full variable domain, its missing parts supplied by reference TRBV18 and TRBJ2-7, is NAGVMQNPRHLVRRRGQEARLRCSPMKGHSHVYWYRQLPEEGLKFMVYLQKENIIDESGMPKERFSAEFPKEGPSILRIQQVVRGDSAAYFCASSPLQALEFEQYFGPGTRLTVT.

V gene TRBV9 combines with J gene TRBJ1-2, with D tentatively TRBD1 (6 bases). V was clipped by 2 bases and J by 5 bases, with 13 bases between them. The CDR3 is 14 amino acids. CDR1 is SGDLS, CDR2 YYNGEE, per germline. The CDR3 nucleotides read TGTGCCAGCAGCGTCATGGTAGGGGGGTATGGCTACACCTTC. Translation: CASSVMVGGYGYTF.

The rearrangement uses TRBV29-1 and TRBJ2-7; a possible D gene is TRBD2 (5 bases). This CDR3 region has 13 residues. The germline gives CDR1 SQVTM, CDR2 ANQGSEA. V dropped 0 bases and J dropped 3 bases, with 9 bases sitting between them. The CDR3 coding sequence is TGCAGCGTTGAAGATCTTCGGGGCTACGAGCAGTACTTC. The encoded protein is CSVEDLRGYEQYF.

The genes are TRBV11-1 and TRBJ1-1, with 7 bases lining up with TRBD1. The CDR3 length is 17 residues. V shed 2 bases and J 2 bases; nucleotides not matched to a gene: 11. CDR1 and CDR2 (germline): SGHAT, FQDESV (reference sequence). The CDR3 protein is CASSLWQGGLGNTEAFF. The CDR3 DNA reads as TGTGCCAGCAGCTTATGGCAGGGGGGTCTTGGTAACACTGAAGCTTTCTTT.

This clone has a single count. This chain connects TRBV2 to TRBJ1-5; 10 bases are a match to TRBD1. From germline, CDR1 is SNHLY and CDR2 FYNNEI. V gave up 11 bases and J gave up 3 bases; unmatched junction bases: 16. The CDR3 covers 17 residues. The CDR3: CALRDRGAPGVNQPQHF. In DNA form, the CDR3 reads TGTGCCCTAAGGGACAGGGGAGCCCCGGGGGTCAATCAGCCCCAGCATTTT.

CDR3 protein: CASNQGGADTQYF. In DNA form, the CDR3 reads TGTGCCAGCAACCAAGGGGGGGCAGATACGCAGTATTTT. The V and J genes are TRBV6-4 and TRBJ2-3; D is perhaps TRBD2 (7 bases). The V gene lost 7 bases and the J gene lost 4 bases, with 12 bases spanning the gap. This CDR3 spans 13 amino acids. Germline CDR1 and CDR2: MRHNA and SNTAGT.

V usage is TRBV18 and J usage is TRBJ2-7; 8 bases agree with TRBD2. Per the germline V gene, CDR1 is KGHSH and CDR2 is LQKENI. The V segment lost 3 bases and the J segment 4 bases; nucleotides outside the gene matches: 5. This CDR3 contains 14 residues. CDR3 region: CASSPSGTRYEQYF. CDR3 nucleotides: TGTGCCAGCTCACCTAGCGGGACAAGGTACGAGCAGTACTTC.

The rearrangement uses TRBV9 and TRBJ2-1; 10 bases are a match to TRBD2. The CDR3 runs to 17 residues. The J segment lost 4 bases and the V segment lost 0 bases, leaving 7 bases of the junction unmatched. CDR1 is SGDLS and CDR2 is YYNGEE in the germline V gene. The CDR3 reads CASSVGLGLAAYNEQFF. In DNA form, the CDR3 reads TGTGCCAGCAGCGTAGGCCTTGGACTAGCGGCATACAATGAGCAGTTCTTC.

This chain joins TRBV5-5 and TRBJ2-1; D not certain. The germline V gene encodes CDR1 SGHKS and CDR2 YYEKEE (reference sequence). V was shortened by 0 bases and J by 0 bases, with 7 bases between the two germline ends. The CDR3 is made up of 15 amino acids. The CDR3 DNA reads as TGTGCCAGCAGCTTGGTCGCGGACTCCTACAATGAGCAGTTCTTC. This codes for CASSLVADSYNEQFF.

The CDR3 loop is CASSPTRNTIYF. DNA of the CDR3: TGTGCCAGCAGCCCAACCAGAAACACCATATATTTT. The chain joins TRBV11-2 to TRBJ1-3; D gene ambiguous. CDR1 and CDR2 (germline): SGHAT, FQNNGV. V lost 5 bases and J 5 bases, leaving 7 bases between the germline ends. This CDR3 spans 12 amino acids.

This chain connects TRBV28 to TRBJ2-7; perhaps TRBD2 as D (5 bases). This CDR3 region has 16 residues. The V end lost 6 bases, the J end lost 3 bases, and 21 bases lay between the germline ends. From germline, CDR1 is MDHEN and CDR2 SYDVKM. CDR3 DNA: TGTGCCAGCAGCCGGATCGGGCGGGCCTCAATCTACGAGCAGTACTTC. This gives the protein CASSRIGRASIYEQYF.

The chain links TRBV27 to TRBJ1-2; 9 positions match TRBD1. The CDR3 runs to 15 residues. Germline V gives CDR1 MNHEY, CDR2 SMNVEV (reference sequence). The ends lost 5 bases at V and 4 bases at J; junction bases unmatched: 8. The CDR3 coding sequence is TGTGCCAGCAGTCTACAGGGGGCGAGTGTCTATGGCTACACCTTC. Protein product: CASSLQGASVYGYTF.

V usage is TRBV7-3 and J usage is TRBJ2-2; 8 nucleotides match TRBD2. Germline CDR1 SGHTA, CDR2 FQGTGA. Trimming took 1 base from V and 4 from J; bases not matched to a gene: 8. The CDR3 consists of 17 residues. CDR3 amino acids: CASSLRAGGPATGELFF. CDR3 in DNA: TGTGCCAGCAGCTTAAGGGCGGGAGGTCCGGCCACCGGGGAGCTGTTTTTT.

The chain uses TRBV28 and TRBJ1-4; the D gene is possibly TRBD1 (5 bases). Trimming cost V 7 bases and J 3 bases, with 15 bases left between them. The CDR3 is made up of 15 amino acids. Germline V gives CDR1 MDHEN, CDR2 SYDVKM. CDR3 bases: TGTGCCAGCACCCGGCCCGGGACGGCTAATGAAAAACTGTTTTTT. It codes for CASTRPGTANEKLFF.

The J gene is TRBJ2-3, the V gene TRBV18, with D possibly TRBD1 on 5 matching bases. Trimming stripped 3 bases from V and 0 bases from J, with 16 bases between. The CDR3 is 17 amino acids. Germline lookup yields CDR1 KGHSH and CDR2 LQKENI. The CDR3 here is CASSPGRATSSTDTQYF. The CDR3 DNA is TGTGCCAGCTCACCTGGCAGGGCCACTTCTAGCACAGATACGCAGTATTTT.

The V gene is TRBV5-1, the J gene TRBJ2-5; 8 nucleotides line up with TRBD2. The J call may be wrong; the DNA end is better matched by TRBJ2-7. Per the germline V gene, CDR1 is SGHRS and CDR2 is YFSETQ. CDR3 length: 15 amino acids. The CDR3 DNA is TGCGCCAGCAGCTTGGTGGGTAGCGGGATCTACGAGCAGTACTTC. This translates into CASSLVGSGIYEQYF.